These 21 T cell receptor beta chains originate from one sample sequenced in a study of technical replicates of blood from a few donors. Repertoires were generated with immunoSEQ multiplex PCR, while TCRdb's copy carries only in-frame clones and drops some. The sample has some 80,000 clones, roughly nine tenths seen once. The specimen sequenced was T cells isolated from PBMCs. The receptors come from a human donor in good health.

J is TRBJ2-3 and V is TRBV5-6, with a weak D call TRBD1 (6 bases). This CDR3 is 12 amino acids long. V gave up 2 bases and J gave up 13 bases, with 14 bases separating them. The germline V gene has CDR1 SGHDT and CDR2 YYEEEE. CDR3 DNA sequence: TGTGCCAGCAGCTTTAGTGGGGGCCTGGAGTATTTT. Translated, it gives CASSFSGGLEYF. Complete variable domain (other parts from reference TRBV5-6 and TRBJ2-3): DAGVTQSPTHLIKTRGQQVTLRCSPKSGHDTVSWYQQALGQGPQFIFQYYEEEERQRGNFPDRFSGHQFPNYSSELNVNALLLGDSALYLCASSFSGGLEYFGPGTRLTVL.

This chain links TRBV5-8 with TRBJ1-5; tentative D call: TRBD1 (5 bases). Germline V CDR1 and CDR2: SGHTS, YDEGEE. The CDR3 runs to 15 residues. V gave up 3 bases and J gave up 7 bases, with 17 bases separating them. The CDR3 loop reads CASSWGLTGGQPQHF. The CDR3 nucleotides read TGTGCCAGCAGCTGGGGACTTACAGGTGGCCAGCCCCAGCATTTT.

This clone is a singleton in its sample. The rearrangement links TRBV23-1 to TRBJ2-2; D remains unclear. TRBV23-1 is classed as an ORF, of uncertain function. This CDR3 has 14 residues. With 4 bases removed from V and 0 bases from J, the gap between germline ends came to 6 bases. This CDR3 reads CASSPPTNTGELFF. CDR3 coding DNA: TGCGCCAGCAGTCCTCCTACGAACACCGGGGAGCTGTTTTTT.

V usage is TRBV27 and J usage is TRBJ2-7; perhaps TRBD2 as D (6 bases). V gave up 3 bases and J gave up 3 bases, with 9 bases separating them. The CDR3 loop spans 13 amino acids. Germline lookup yields CDR1 MNHEY and CDR2 SMNVEV (reference sequence). CDR3 in DNA: TGTGCCAGCAGTTTGATGGGGGGCTACGAGCAGTACTTC. Protein sequence: CASSLMGGYEQYF.

The chain has TRBV5-4 and TRBJ2-3; D remains ambiguous. The CDR3 is made up of 15 amino acids. Trimming took off 0 bases at V and 0 bases at J, with 8 bases between the two ends. Germline CDR1 and CDR2: SGHNT and YYREEE (reference sequence). CDR3 nucleotides: TGTGCCAGCAGCTTGGACTTTATAAGCACAGATACGCAGTATTTT. Translated, it gives CASSLDFISTDTQYF.

The chain couples TRBV7-2 to TRBJ2-7; D possibly corresponds to TRBD1 (6 bases). The V end lost 1 base, the J end lost 2 bases, and 12 bases lay between the germline ends. CDR1 SGHTA and CDR2 FQGNSA come from the germline V gene. The CDR3 contains 15 residues. CDR3 bases: TGTGCCAGCAGCTTAGAGACAGGTTCCACCTACGAGCAGTACTTC. This sequence encodes CASSLETGSTYEQYF. Using reference TRBV7-2 and TRBJ2-7 for the parts outside the CDR3, the full variable domain is GAGVSQSPSNKVTEKGKDVELRCDPISGHTALYWYRQSLGQGLEFLIYFQGNSAPDKSGLPSDRFSAERTGGSVSTLTIQRTQQEDSAVYLCASSLETGSTYEQYFGPGTRLTVT.

This chain connects TRBV4-1 to TRBJ2-4, with D possibly matching TRBD1 (5 bases). The CDR3 covers 16 residues. Germline V gives CDR1 MGHRA, CDR2 YSYEKL. The V end was cut by 0 bases, the J end by 4 bases, with 13 bases between. As DNA, the CDR3 is TGCGCCAGCAGCCAAGAAAAGAGGCAGGGAAAAAACATTCAGTACTTC. It translates to CASSQEKRQGKNIQYF.

The V and J genes are TRBV6-6 and TRBJ2-1, with 9 bases aligning to TRBD2. J lost 9 bases, V lost 6 bases, and 12 bases had no gene match. Germline V gene sequence: CDR1 MNHNY, CDR2 SVGAGI (reference sequence). CDR3 size: 15 residues. The CDR3 protein is CASSALRREGGEQFF. The DNA of the CDR3 is TGTGCCAGCAGCGCCCTGAGGCGGGAGGGGGGTGAGCAGTTCTTC.

This chain uses TRBV4-2 with TRBJ2-7; 9 bases fit TRBD2. CDR1 is LGHNA and CDR2 is YNFKEQ in the germline V gene. CDR3 length equals 15 residues. With 4 bases clipped from V and 1 base from J, the junction kept 5 bases outside the gene matches. CDR3 protein: CASSPLAGKSYEQYF. In DNA, the CDR3 is TGTGCCAGCAGCCCCCTAGCGGGAAAATCCTACGAGCAGTACTTC.

J is TRBJ1-2 and V is TRBV6-5; 7 bases agree with TRBD1. The CDR3 runs to 15 residues. V shed 5 bases, J shed 3 bases, and the junction held 9 bases outside the gene matches. CDR1 is MNHEY, CDR2 SVGAGI, per germline. CDR3 amino acids: CASSPGQTLDYGYTF. The CDR3 nucleotides are TGTGCCAGCAGTCCGGGACAGACCCTCGACTATGGCTACACCTTC.

The DNA of the CDR3 is TGTGCCAGCAGTTACGGCAGGGCTGGAAACACCATATATTTT. Translating gives CASSYGRAGNTIYF. The genes are TRBV6-6 and TRBJ1-3, with D possibly TRBD1 on 5 matching bases. Deletions cut 2 bases from V and 2 bases from J, with 7 bases between. CDR3 length equals 14 residues. Germline V gives CDR1 MNHNY, CDR2 SVGAGI (reference sequence).

This clone was detected once. The V gene is TRBV5-4, the J gene TRBJ2-3; 10 bases align to TRBD1. The CDR3 has 15 amino acids. CDR1 and CDR2 (germline): SGHNT, YYREEE (reference sequence). The V gene end was trimmed by 5 bases and the J gene end by 6 bases; junction bases not matched to a gene: 9. CDR3 bases: TGTGCCAGCAGTTTAGACAGGGGGCGGATGGATACGCAGTATTTT. This encodes CASSLDRGRMDTQYF. Drawing the rest from reference TRBV5-4 and TRBJ2-3, the complete variable domain is ETGVTQSPTHLIKTRGQQVTLRCSSQSGHNTVSWYQQALGQGPQFIFQYYREEENGRGNFPPRFSGLQFPNYSSELNVNALELDDSALYLCASSLDRGRMDTQYFGPGTRLTVL.

V gene TRBV6-5 combines with J gene TRBJ1-5; possible D gene TRBD1, 6 bases. The ends were cut back, 3 bases at V and 0 bases at J, with 12 bases in the middle. From germline, CDR1 is MNHEY and CDR2 SVGAGI. The CDR3 runs to 16 residues. The CDR3 bases are TGTGCCAGCAGTTATGGGGGGGCGAATAGCAATCAGCCCCAGCATTTT. As protein: CASSYGGANSNQPQHF.

V gene TRBV5-4 combines with J gene TRBJ2-7; 9 positions agree with TRBD2. The germline gives CDR1 SGHNT, CDR2 YYREEE (reference sequence). CDR3 length: 14 amino acids. J gave up 3 bases and V 3 bases, and 4 bases lay outside the gene matches. The CDR3 reads CASSWGRGGYEQYF. The DNA of the CDR3 is TGTGCCAGCAGCTGGGGGCGGGGGGGCTACGAGCAGTACTTC.

The rearrangement uses TRBV28 and TRBJ2-7, with 10 bases fitting TRBD2. The CDR3 is 14 residues long. Germline trimming cut 6 bases from V and 8 bases from J; bases unmatched to any gene: 10. The V gene's germline CDR1 is MDHEN and CDR2 SYDVKM. For the CDR3, the DNA is TGTGCCAGCAGGTCAACAGGTAGCGGGGGGAAGCAGTACTTC. Protein product: CASRSTGSGGKQYF. Full variable domain (rest looked up from reference TRBV28 and TRBJ2-7): DVKVTQSSRYLVKRTGEKVFLECVQDMDHENMFWYRQDPGLGLRLIYFSYDVKMKEKGDIPEGYSVSREKKERFSLILESASTNQTSMYLCASRSTGSGGKQYFGPGTRLTVT.

The CDR3 sequence is CASRGQSSGNTIYF. The DNA for the CDR3 is TGTGCCAGCAGAGGACAGAGCTCTGGAAACACCATATATTTT. V gene TRBV2 combines with J gene TRBJ1-3; tentative D call: TRBD1 (6 bases). The germline V and J ends were trimmed by 6 bases and 0 bases, with 9 bases remaining between them. CDR1 SNHLY and CDR2 FYNNEI come from the germline V gene. The CDR3 spans 14 residues.

The chain recombines TRBV5-1 with TRBJ2-1, with D tentatively TRBD2 (6 bases). CDR1 and CDR2 (germline): SGHRS, YFSETQ. The V and J ends lost 0 bases and 0 bases respectively, with 10 bases between them. This CDR3 has 16 amino acids. The CDR3: CASSLEGRSSYNEQFF. CDR3 DNA: TGCGCCAGCAGCTTGGAGGGGAGGAGCTCCTACAATGAGCAGTTCTTC.

The chain couples TRBV28 to TRBJ2-7, with D tentatively TRBD1 (5 bases). CDR1 is MDHEN, CDR2 SYDVKM, per germline. The CDR3 sequence is 14 residues long. With 10 bases removed from V and 0 bases from J, the gap between germline ends came to 16 bases. This chain's CDR3 is CATDTQGNSYEQYF. In DNA, the CDR3 is TGTGCCACCGATACCCAGGGTAACTCCTACGAGCAGTACTTC.

The chain combines TRBV12-5 with TRBJ2-5; D is perhaps TRBD2 (6 bases). The CDR3 covers 18 residues. Germline lookup yields CDR1 LGHNT and CDR2 FRNRAP. V lost 0 bases to trimming and J lost 5 bases, with 22 bases between them. Written as DNA, the CDR3 is TGTGCTAGTGGTTTGGTACTCACCGGGGGTCCCCGGGGGGAGACCCAGTACTTC. It codes for CASGLVLTGGPRGETQYF.

The rearrangement joins TRBV25-1 to TRBJ2-3, with 14 bases identical to TRBD2. From germline, CDR1 is MGHDK and CDR2 SYGVNS. After removal of 5 bases from V and 9 bases from J, the junction contained 10 bases not matched to a gene. The CDR3 covers 16 residues. The CDR3 sequence: CASSPGLAGVRGTQYF. As DNA, the CDR3 is TGTGCCAGCAGTCCGGGACTAGCGGGGGTGAGGGGGACGCAGTATTTT. The full variable domain, its missing parts supplied by reference TRBV25-1 and TRBJ2-3, is EADIYQTPRYLVIGTGKKITLECSQTMGHDKMYWYQQDPGMELHLIHYSYGVNSTEKGDLSSESTVSRIRTEHFPLTLESARPSHTSQYLCASSPGLAGVRGTQYFGPGTRLTVL.

This clone was picked up one time. The chain combines TRBV11-2 with TRBJ2-7; 7 bases agree with TRBD1. CDR3 length: 15 amino acids. The V gene end was trimmed by 5 bases and the J gene end by 3 bases; junction bases not matched to a gene: 10. Germline CDR1 is SGHAT and CDR2 is FQNNGV. CDR3 sequence (DNA): TGTGCCAGCAGCGTTAGGGGGACAGACTACTACGAGCAGTACTTC. This codes for CASSVRGTDYYEQYF.